A single TCR beta chain is shown here with its context. Its cognate antigen has yet to be identified. Base qualities are not at hand, and no much larger clone is one base apart. The data stem from a study of a mutant IDH1 vaccine in newly diagnosed glioma (TCRdb year 2021). Background on the whole study: Eight vaccinations were administered to patients in weeks 1, 3, 5, 7, 11, 15, 19 and 23, corresponding to visits V03 through V10. Vaccination began 4-6 weeks after radiotherapy alone, or alongside temozolomide cycles in the chemotherapy-containing groups. The approximately 30 treated patients were around 62% male and around 40% female, with a mean age of approximately 38 years. Prior to enrollment, standard therapy consisting of radiotherapy alone, temozolomide alone, or radiochemotherapy with temozolomide had been administered to patients, with the combination being received by most patients. Peripheral blood was drawn at six visits: V03 (baseline), V05, V07, V10, V12 and V13. For exploratory analyses, approximately 25 treated patients had longitudinal TCRB deep sequencing done wherever samples were available. Results and caveats for the whole study, not just this receptor: The authors noted that analyses of patient blood samples could not be reproduced because of sample limitations. Immune responses induced by the vaccine were seen in about 93% of patients across multiple MHC alleles. Availability determined which PBMC samples were chosen for TCRB deep sequencing. Pseudoprogression appeared unrelated to alterations in the top peripheral T cell clonotypes detected by TCRB sequencing.

Interpreted using the paper, the time point label stands for: week 23, last vaccination. Each vaccine dose, consisting of 300 ug of a 20-mer mutant IDH1 peptide in Montanide, was administered subcutaneously with topical imiquimod. The donors had newly diagnosed IDH1-mutant astrocytomas of WHO grade 3 or 4 that showed loss of nuclear ATRX. The samples were drawn from NOA16, a multicentre, single-arm, open-label phase I trial in Germany that tested a mutant IDH1 peptide vaccine in humans for the first time. The DNeasy Blood and Tissue Kit was used to extract genomic DNA from EDTA blood for TCRB sequencing. Based on the germline V gene, the CDR1 and CDR2 sequences are MGHRA and YSYEKL. Measured from the cysteine to the phenylalanine, the CDR3 is 15 residues long. The only DNA kept is the CDR3, 45 bases in frame from the first base. V drops 2 bases and J drops 3 bases, leaving 11 bases in between. Library preparation was by the immunoSEQ multiplex PCR assay. The hsTCRB Kit was used according to the manufacturer's protocol to amplify rearranged TCR beta chain sequences. An Illumina MiSeq was used to sequence the TCRB libraries. Processing in the source paper ran as follows. The kit vendor's proprietary platform handled demultiplexing, trimming and gene mapping. TCRdb limited this immuneACCESS table to in-frame rearrangements with V and J called. A share of clones is missing; checked studies link under half to unresolved V genes, and the rest is unexplained. D and trimming come from the DNA, and the V and J calls and clone size come from that table. The sample table lists roughly 29,000 clones, 75% to 90% of them with a count of one. Approximately 7.6% of the sample lies in the top ten.

The material was PBMCs, obtained from a glioma patient whose treatment included an IDH1 peptide vaccine. The receptor comes from a woman aged 18 to 35 with glioma. The receptor chain draws on TRBV4-1 and TRBJ1-5; no confident D gene assignment can be made. The nucleotide sequence reads as follows: TGCGCCAGCAGCCAATCCGCAGGAGACAATCAGCCCCAGCATTTT. Its protein reads: CASSQSAGDNQPQHF.